A selection of T cell receptor beta chains follows, all from one sample in a study of blood T cell repertoires in COVID-19. TCRdb's copy holds only in-frame clones and misses some; the assay was immunoSEQ multiplex PCR. The sample carries 250,000 to 350,000 clones, roughly 86% recorded once. The sequenced sample consisted of peripheral blood. The origin of the receptors is a woman between 50 and 59 years old who had recovered from COVID-19. CDR3s include the opening cysteine and the closing phenylalanine or tryptophan.

TRBV18,CASSPGQGSSQPQHF
TRBV27,CASRSEGLYEQYF
TRBV6-1,CASSEGTGAYRPLHF
TRBV7-2,CASSLEYGGKETQYF
TRBV19,CATRRDYPYEQYF
TRBV6-5,CASSLDREGTYEQYF
TRBV7-2,CASSLAQNTEAFF
TRBV6-5,CASSRTRTNEQFF
TRBV28,CASRQMNTEAFF
TRBV28,CASSSVTGNELAKNIQYF
TRBV5-1,CASSLRDGGYTF
TRBV4-2,CASSQEARRVYTEAFF
TRBV28,CASSGTATEAFF
TRBV6-2/TRBV6-3,CASSYSTGRGFTDTEAFF
TRBV6-1,CASSEVGVEEKLFF
TRBV9,CASSVAPGTGSSEQYF
TRBV15,CATSPGRLGNTIYF
TRBV9,CASGDRENQPQHF